The entry below describes one TCR beta chain. This specimen comes from a study of cytomegalovirus exposure and HLA in healthy donors. Primers for the PCR totalled 60 Vbeta and 13 Jbeta. Clones were sequenced by immunoSEQ multiplex PCR, and TCRdb holds only the in-frame ones, with some missing. The sample lists over 60,000 clones, around 74% occurring once. Trimming took 0 bases from V and 2 from J, leaving 8 bases between them. Germline V gene lookup returns CDR1 MNHEY and CDR2 SVGAGI. There are 15 residues in the CDR3. The TCR was taken from a woman in her twenties or thirties in good health and CMV-seropositive. Sequencing used PBMCs. The chain links TRBV6-5 to TRBJ1-3; D remains ambiguous. The CDR3 coding sequence is TGTGCCAGCAGTTACTCGAGGCGGGCTGGAAACACCATATATTTT. Encoded protein: CASSYSRRAGNTIYF.